This is a list of T cell receptor beta chains from one sample in a study of post-analysis software for immune sequencing data. MiXCR, applied by TCRdb to the PCR reads, yields one record per CDR3 protein. The sample lists approximately 730,000 distinct CDR3 sequences; under 60% were seen once. The specimen was blood. These receptors were collected from a girl aged 5 to 17 with multiple sclerosis. The CDR3 runs from the conserved cysteine through the conserved F or W. D genes are given only for firm matches. Not every row has a clone size; where given, it reads once, few, many or a size class.

abundance	d_gene	v_gene	j_gene	CDR3nt	CDR3aa
few	.	TRBV20-1	TRBJ1-4	TGCAGTGCTCTCTCGGGCACAACTAATGAAAAACTGTTTTTT	CSALSGTTNEKLFF
.	TRBD2	TRBV7-9	TRBJ2-7	TGTGCCAGCAGCTTAGGGCCCAGCGGGGGGTACGAGCAGTACTTC	CASSLGPSGGYEQYF
.	.	TRBV4-3	TRBJ2-1	TGCGCCAGCAGCCAAGACGGGGCGTACGGCTCCTACAATGAGCAGTTCTTC	CASSQDGAYGSYNEQFF
few	.	TRBV10-3	TRBJ2-3	TGTGCCATCAAGGCAGGGAGCGCAGATACGCAGTATTTT	CAIKAGSADTQYF
.	TRBD2	TRBV20-1	TRBJ2-7	TGCAGTCTAGGGGGGGATTTAGCGGGAGTGGGTGGTCGCGAGCAGTACTTC	CSLGGDLAGVGGREQYF
.	.	TRBV5-6	TRBJ2-7	TGTGCCAGCAGCTTGCCAGGGCTCAGGGACGAGCAGTACTTC	CASSLPGLRDEQYF
.	TRBD2	TRBV11-3	TRBJ2-2	TGTGCCAGCAGCTTAGATACCAGCGGGAGGACCGGGGAGCTGTTTTTT	CASSLDTSGRTGELFF
.	.	TRBV6-4	TRBJ1-1	TGTGCCAGCAGTCCAGGGGCGAACACTGAAGCTTTCTTT	CASSPGANTEAFF
.	.	TRBV12-3/TRBV12-4	TRBJ1-1	TGTGCCAGCAGTTTACAGGCGGCTGAAGCTTTCTTT	CASSLQAAEAFF
.	.	TRBV7-8	TRBJ2-7	TGTGCCAGCAGCTTCGCGGGGTCTGCCTACGAGCAGTACTTC	CASSFAGSAYEQYF
.	.	TRBV19	TRBJ1-2	TGTGCCAGTAGTAGGAGGAACTATGGCTACACCTTC	CASSRRNYGYTF
.	TRBD1	TRBV20-1	TRBJ1-1	TGCAGTGCTAGAGCTCGGGACAGGGGGTGGACTGAAGCTTTCTTT	CSARARDRGWTEAFF
.	.	TRBV12-3/TRBV12-4	TRBJ1-2	TGTGCCAGCAGGCCGACAGGCGTTCGCGGCTACACCTTC	CASRPTGVRGYTF
few	TRBD2	TRBV5-1	TRBJ2-5	TGCGCCAGCAGCCCTAGTTTAGCGGGAGGACAAGAGACCCAGTACTTC	CASSPSLAGGQETQYF
many	.	TRBV12-3/TRBV12-4	TRBJ1-2	TGTGCCAGCAGCCGCGGGCCCCGGGATGGCTACACCTTC	CASSRGPRDGYTF
few	TRBD1	TRBV20-1	TRBJ2-7	TGCAGTGCGATTGGACAGGGGTTCGAGCAGTACTTC	CSAIGQGFEQYF
few	TRBD2	TRBV5-1	TRBJ2-7	TGCGCCAGCAGCCCTGGGACTAGCGCCGCCTACGAGCAGTACTTC	CASSPGTSAAYEQYF
.	.	TRBV20-1	TRBJ2-7	TGCAGTCCGGTAGCGACCCACTCCTACGAGCAGTACTTC	CSPVATHSYEQYF
once	.	TRBV11-3	TRBJ1-2	TGTGCCAGCAGCTCGGACGGACAGCAACCAGGCTACACCTTC	CASSSDGQQPGYTF
few	.	TRBV14	TRBJ2-1	TGTGCCAGCAGCCAAGTCAGCTACAATGAGCAGTTCTTC	CASSQVSYNEQFF
few	.	TRBV6-2/TRBV6-3	TRBJ2-7	TGTGCCAGCAGCCCTAACCCCGGACGGCGGACCTCCTACGAGCAGTACTTC	CASSPNPGRRTSYEQYF
.	.	TRBV29-1	TRBJ1-1	TGCAGCGGACAGATGCGAGGTGAAGCTTTCTTT	CSGQMRGEAFF
.	.	TRBV5-1	TRBJ2-1	TGCGCCAGCAGCTTGGGGATTGTAGGGGAGCAGTTCTTC	CASSLGIVGEQFF
.	.	TRBV20-1	TRBJ2-4	TGCAGTGCCCCCATTATAGCCAAAAACATTCAGTACTTC	CSAPIIAKNIQYF
.	TRBD2	TRBV9	TRBJ2-5	TGTGCCAGCAGCGTAGGTCTAGCGGGAGGAGGCCAAGAGACCCAGTACTTC	CASSVGLAGGGQETQYF
.	.	TRBV27	TRBJ1-5	TGTGCCAGCCATATGAACAGGCCTGATAGCAATCAGCCCCAGCATTTT	CASHMNRPDSNQPQHF
.	.	TRBV5-1	TRBJ2-3	TGCGCCAGCAGCTTGGCCGTTGACTGGGAGACAGATACGCAGTATTTT	CASSLAVDWETDTQYF
many	TRBD2	TRBV5-1	TRBJ2-7	TGCGCCAGCAGCTATGACCTCGGACTAGCGGGAGGCGAGCAGTACTTC	CASSYDLGLAGGEQYF
.	TRBD1	TRBV28	TRBJ2-7	TGTGCCAGCACCGGACAGGAGAACTACGAGCAGTACTTC	CASTGQENYEQYF
.	TRBD1	TRBV7-2	TRBJ1-1	TGTGCCAGCAGCTTCCAGACAGGGCGGTTGAACACTGAAGCTTTCTTT	CASSFQTGRLNTEAFF
.	.	TRBV5-1	TRBJ1-1	TGCGCCAGCAGCTTGACACAGTTTGAAGCTTTCTTT	CASSLTQFEAFF
.	.	TRBV5-1	TRBJ2-5	TGCGCCAGCAGCTTGGCCATTCGGGAGACCCAGTACTTC	CASSLAIRETQYF
.	.	TRBV4-3	TRBJ1-5	TGCGCCAGCAGCCAAGAGGGGGAGCAGCCCCAGCATTTT	CASSQEGEQPQHF
.	TRBD1	TRBV4-2	TRBJ2-7	TGTGCCAGCAACCAAGACGGGACAGGGGCGGGCGAGCAGTACTTC	CASNQDGTGAGEQYF
.	TRBD1	TRBV7-2	TRBJ1-5	TGTGCCAGCAGTCTTAGGTCCGGGACAGGGTTCAATCAGCCCCAGCATTTT	CASSLRSGTGFNQPQHF
.	TRBD2	TRBV5-1	TRBJ2-1	TGCGCCAGCAGTCCCGGGGGGACTAGCGCTTCCTACAATGAGCAGTTCTTC	CASSPGGTSASYNEQFF
.	TRBD2	TRBV4-2	TRBJ2-7	TGTGCCAGCAGCCAGGAAAATCTAATAGCGGGAGTTTCGGACGAGCAGTACTTC	CASSQENLIAGVSDEQYF
few	TRBD2	TRBV5-1	TRBJ2-1	TGCGCCAGCAGCTTGAGCGGGAGGGCCGAGGAGCAGTTCTTC	CASSLSGRAEEQFF
few	.	TRBV7-9	TRBJ1-1	TGTGCCAGCAACCGGGGGGGGTTGAACACTGAAGCTTTCTTT	CASNRGGLNTEAFF
.	.	TRBV25-1	TRBJ1-3	TGTGCCAGTAGTGGCCGGACCGACTCCCTCTCTGGAAACACCATATATTTT	CASSGRTDSLSGNTIYF
.	.	TRBV5-6	TRBJ1-1	TGTGCCAGCAGCACCTGGCAGGGGAACACTGAAGCTTTCTTT	CASSTWQGNTEAFF
.	.	TRBV4-1	TRBJ1-1	TGCGCCAGCAGCCAAGATTTGGCGGTCGTGGGTGAAGCTTTCTTT	CASSQDLAVVGEAFF
once	.	TRBV12-3/TRBV12-4	TRBJ2-3	TGTGCCAGCAGTTTTCTGGAGAGCACAGATACGCAGTATTTT	CASSFLESTDTQYF
.	.	TRBV24-1	TRBJ1-4	TGTGCCACCAGTGAAGATGCAACTAATGAAAAACTGTTTTTT	CATSEDATNEKLFF
.	TRBD1	TRBV20-1	TRBJ2-7	TGCAGTGCTAGACGGGTCGGGACAGGGCAAACCTACGAGCAGTACTTC	CSARRVGTGQTYEQYF
many	.	TRBV7-9	TRBJ2-1	TGTGCCAGCAGTCCCCCAACTTACAATGAGCAGTTCTTC	CASSPPTYNEQFF
few	.	TRBV11-2	TRBJ2-3	TGTGCCAGCAGCTTAGGAAACGACGGGGGCTCCAACACAGATACGCAGTATTTT	CASSLGNDGGSNTDTQYF
.	TRBD2	TRBV10-3	TRBJ2-7	TGTGCCATCAGTGTGACTAGCGGGTACGAGCAGTACTTC	CAISVTSGYEQYF
.	.	TRBV12-3/TRBV12-4	TRBJ1-5	TGTGCCAGCAGTCTAGGGGATCAGCCCCGGCATTTT	CASSLGDQPRHF
once	TRBD1	TRBV5-1	TRBJ1-5	TGCGCCAGCAGCTTGGCCGGGACAGCCAAACAGCCCCAGCATTTT	CASSLAGTAKQPQHF
few	TRBD2	TRBV12-3/TRBV12-4	TRBJ2-7	TGTGCCAGCGGCCTTGGACTAGCGGGAGGCGGCGACGAGCAGTACTTC	CASGLGLAGGGDEQYF
.	.	TRBV28	TRBJ2-5	TGTGCCAGCAGTACCTATGACAGCTTCCGAACCCAGTACTTC	CASSTYDSFRTQYF
few	.	TRBV7-2	TRBJ2-3	TGTGCCAGCAGCTCCCTGACGGGGTCCTCCCCTCGGGATACGCAGTATTTT	CASSSLTGSSPRDTQYF